The 23 T cell receptor beta chains reported below all come from one sample, sequenced in a study of control samples from healthy donors and cancer patients. Data came from immunoSEQ multiplex PCR; TCRdb stores just in-frame clones and leaves some out. The table includes 390,000 or so clones, 90% detected once. Material for sequencing was PBMCs. The source is a middle-aged man with head and neck cancer.

This clone has a handful of counts. V usage is TRBV28 and J usage is TRBJ1-1, with D tentatively TRBD1 (5 bases). V lost 4 bases, J lost 4 bases, and 16 bases lay in between. CDR1 and CDR2 from the germline V gene are MDHEN and SYDVKM. This CDR3 is built from 15 residues. The CDR3 reads CASSSPLGVPTEAFF. DNA of the CDR3: TGTGCCAGCAGTTCGCCTTTGGGGGTTCCCACTGAAGCTTTCTTT.

The chain recombines TRBV18 with TRBJ1-4; D gene unclear. Trimming took 5 bases from V and 3 from J, leaving 7 bases between them. The germline gives CDR1 KGHSH, CDR2 LQKENI. The CDR3 spans 13 residues. CDR3 coding DNA: TGTGCCAGCTCAGCCTCTTCTAATGAAAAACTGTTTTTT. Its translation is CASSASSNEKLFF.

J is TRBJ1-6 and V is TRBV3-1 (or the pseudogene TRBV3-2); no firm D call. There are 16 residues in the CDR3. Trimming removed 1 base from V and 3 bases from J, with 10 bases in between. Germline assignment: CDR1 LGHDT and CDR2 YNNKEL (reference sequence). The CDR3 region is CASSQALTSYNSPLHF. The DNA for the CDR3 is TGTGCCAGCAGCCAAGCCCTGACCAGCTATAATTCACCCCTCCACTTT.

This sequence joins TRBV6-2 or TRBV6-3 and TRBJ1-1, with no clear D. The germline V gene encodes CDR1 MNHEY and CDR2 SVGEGT. Trimming removed 6 bases from V and 4 bases from J, with 18 bases in between. The CDR3 spans 15 residues. The CDR3 DNA sequence: TGTGCCAGCAGCCACGGACCGCCGCGCGGCACTGAAGCTTTCTTT. This translates into CASSHGPPRGTEAFF.

The chain carries TRBV10-3 and TRBJ1-1; D uncertain. The CDR3 loop spans 13 amino acids. Trimming took off 0 bases at V and 0 bases at J, with 2 bases between the two ends. Germline values: CDR1 ENHRY, CDR2 SYGVKD. CDR3: CAISESLNTEAFF. CDR3 DNA: TGTGCCATCAGTGAGTCGTTGAACACTGAAGCTTTCTTT.

In its sample, this clone was seen once. The rearrangement links TRBV5-4 to TRBJ2-7, with TRBD1 identical over 7 bases. Germline CDR1 SGHNT, CDR2 YYREEE (reference sequence). V shed 0 bases, J shed 0 bases, and the junction held 3 bases outside the gene matches. This CDR3 region has 15 residues. CDR3 bases: TGTGCCAGCAGCTTGGGGGACAGAAGCTCCTACGAGCAGTACTTC. Its translation is CASSLGDRSSYEQYF.

The rearrangement joins TRBV11-2 to TRBJ1-2; possibly TRBD1 for D (5 bases). Trimming left V 5 bases short and J 3 bases short, with 13 bases between. Per germline, CDR1 SGHAT and CDR2 FQNNGV. The CDR3 extends over 14 amino acids. CDR3 nucleotide sequence: TGTGCCAGCAGCCCGACCGGGACTGACTATGGCTACACCTTC. This sequence encodes CASSPTGTDYGYTF.

The V and J genes are TRBV5-1 and TRBJ2-2; D remains ambiguous. Germline lookup yields CDR1 SGHRS and CDR2 YFSETQ. There are 12 residues in the CDR3. Trimming removed 5 bases from V and 10 bases from J, with 12 bases in between. DNA for the CDR3: TGCGCCAGCAGTTTGCCTGGGGTGGAGCTGTTTTTT. Amino acids: CASSLPGVELFF.

This chain uses TRBV27 with TRBJ2-7, with 10 bases fitting TRBD2. The CDR3 loop spans 14 amino acids. Germline V gives CDR1 MNHEY, CDR2 SMNVEV (reference sequence). After removal of 2 bases from V and 5 bases from J, the junction contained 3 bases not matched to a gene. The chain's CDR3 is CASSLTSGTDEQYF. CDR3 nucleotides: TGTGCCAGCAGTTTAACTAGCGGGACGGACGAGCAGTACTTC.

This clone was found a few times. V is TRBV7-2 and J is TRBJ1-2; a possible D gene is TRBD1 (6 bases). CDR1 is SGHTA, CDR2 FQGNSA, per germline. Trimming removed 5 bases at V and 3 bases at J, with 13 bases between. The CDR3 loop spans 14 amino acids. The CDR3 here is CASSQQGRYYGYTF. CDR3 in DNA: TGTGCCAGCAGCCAGCAGGGGAGGTACTATGGCTACACCTTC.

This clone was counted ten times or more. An end of the junction does not agree with germline; a read error may underlie this. The chain links TRBV4-2 to TRBJ1-1, with D hard to call. CDR3 length equals 16 residues. Germline V CDR1 and CDR2: LGHNA, YNFKEQ. The CDR3 DNA sequence: TGTGCCAGCACCACCAAGGTCGTACAGCTGAACGCTGAAGCTTTCTTT. Amino acids: CASTTKVVQLNAEAFF.

V and J are TRBV28 and TRBJ2-1; TRBD2 aligns across 7 bases. Trimming cost V 10 bases and J 9 bases; bases outside gene matches: 24. This CDR3 is built from 17 residues. Germline V gene sequence: CDR1 MDHEN, CDR2 SYDVKM. The CDR3 sequence: CATQETAPAGVVGEQFF. In nucleotides, the CDR3 is TGTGCCACCCAAGAGACGGCGCCTGCGGGAGTAGTTGGTGAGCAGTTCTTC.

This chain uses TRBV6-5 with TRBJ2-7; D call uncertain. The CDR3 totals 14 residues. CDR1 MNHEY and CDR2 SVGAGI come from the germline V gene. Trimming pared 0 bases from V and 5 bases from J, leaving 11 bases between. The DNA for the CDR3 is TGTGCCAGCAGTTACTCACGCCGCGGCGACGAGCAGTACTTC. It codes for CASSYSRRGDEQYF.

This chain joins TRBV11-2 and TRBJ2-7; 7 bases map to TRBD2. V shed 7 bases and J 2 bases; nucleotides not matched to a gene: 8. Germline CDR1 SGHAT, CDR2 FQNNGV. The CDR3 loop spans 14 amino acids. This CDR3 reads CASIRASGTYEQYF. In DNA form, the CDR3 reads TGTGCCAGCATCCGGGCTAGCGGTACCTACGAGCAGTACTTC.

The CDR3 loop reads CASSGWTGLQYGYTF. The CDR3 DNA reads TGTGCCAGCAGTGGTTGGACAGGGCTCCAGTATGGCTACACCTTC. The chain is built from TRBV25-1 and TRBJ1-2, with 8 bases fitting TRBD1. The CDR3 spans 15 residues. Germline-derived CDR1 and CDR2 are MGHDK and SYGVNS. V dropped 4 bases and J dropped 5; count of bases not matched to a gene: 9.

The chain is built from TRBV19 and TRBJ2-3; 10 bases are shared with TRBD2. V lost 3 bases and J lost 1; bases outside the gene matches: 1. Germline V gives CDR1 LNHDA, CDR2 SQIVND (reference sequence). The CDR3 spans 15 residues. This CDR3 reads CASSIGLAGTDTQYF. As DNA, the CDR3 is TGTGCCAGTAGTATTGGACTAGCGGGCACAGATACGCAGTATTTT.

This rearrangement joins TRBV18 to TRBJ1-1, with D perhaps TRBD1 (5 bases). CDR1 is KGHSH, CDR2 LQKENI, per germline. Trimming pared 3 bases from V and 0 bases from J, leaving 17 bases between. The CDR3 runs 17 residues. The CDR3 DNA sequence: TGTGCCAGCTCACCGCAGCGACAGCTCACCTTGAACACTGAAGCTTTCTTT. It specifies CASSPQRQLTLNTEAFF. The complete variable domain, with remaining parts taken from reference TRBV18 and TRBJ1-1, reads NAGVMQNPRHLVRRRGQEARLRCSPMKGHSHVYWYRQLPEEGLKFMVYLQKENIIDESGMPKERFSAEFPKEGPSILRIQQVVRGDSAAYFCASSPQRQLTLNTEAFFGQGTRLTVV.

In nucleotides, the CDR3 is TGTGCCTGGAACGGGAGGTACGGGTACAATGAGCAGTTCTTC. Protein sequence: CAWNGRYGYNEQFF. The chain recombines TRBV30 with TRBJ2-1, with 7 bases identical to TRBD2. The germline V gene has CDR1 GTSNPN and CDR2 SVGIG (reference sequence). There are 14 residues in the CDR3. V gave up 4 bases and J gave up 4 bases; unmatched junction bases: 7. The full variable domain, rest sourced from reference TRBV30 and TRBJ2-1, is SQTIHQWPATLVQPVGSPLSLECTVEGTSNPNLYWYRQAAGRGLQLLFYSVGIGQISSEVPQNLSASRPQDRQFILSSKKLLLSDSGFYLCAWNGRYGYNEQFFGPGTRLTVL.

The chain joins TRBV29-1 to TRBJ2-7; either TRBD1 or TRBD2 may supply D (5 bases each). Per germline, CDR1 SQVTM and CDR2 ANQGSEA. The CDR3 has 15 amino acids. V was clipped by 0 bases and J by 4 bases, with 16 bases between them. CDR3 residues: CSVEEGTFFDYEQYF. CDR3 DNA: TGCAGCGTTGAAGAAGGGACCTTTTTTGATTACGAGCAGTACTTC.

The rearrangement joins TRBV5-1 to TRBJ2-1; 10 bases align to TRBD2. The CDR3 loop spans 19 amino acids. The V segment lost 0 bases and the J segment 0 bases; nucleotides outside the gene matches: 9. Germline V gene sequence: CDR1 SGHRS, CDR2 YFSETQ. Here the CDR3 DNA reads TGCGCCAGCAGCTTGGGACAGCGGGAGGGCCTGGGCTCCTACAATGAGCAGTTCTTC. It is translated as CASSLGQREGLGSYNEQFF.

The chain is built from TRBV29-1 and TRBJ2-7, with a possible D match to TRBD1 (6 bases). The CDR3 extends over 13 amino acids. The V end was cut by 5 bases, the J end by 5 bases, with 16 bases between. The germline V gene encodes CDR1 SQVTM and CDR2 ANQGSEA. The CDR3 nucleotides are TGCAGCGTTTCAACAGGGTCGGGCGACGAGCAGTACTTC. It codes for CSVSTGSGDEQYF.

The V call is TRBV30, the J call TRBJ1-1; D is uncertain. Germline CDR1 and CDR2: GTSNPN and SVGIG (reference sequence). This CDR3 comprises 13 residues. Trimming shortened V by 0 bases and J by 11 bases, and 16 bases separated the two germline ends. CDR3 DNA: TGTGCCTGGAGTGTGGGCTGGAACAAAATGGCTTTCTTT. Amino acid sequence: CAWSVGWNKMAFF.

The genes are TRBV3-1 (or the pseudogene TRBV3-2) and TRBJ2-5; D possibly corresponds to TRBD2 (6 bases). CDR3 size: 19 residues. V shed 0 bases and J shed 1 base, with 21 bases lying between them. CDR1 is LGHDT, CDR2 YNNKEL, per germline (reference sequence). The CDR3 nucleotides are TGTGCCAGCAGCCAAGATTGGGGAGGCCTGCCCACTCGCCAAGAGACCCAGTACTTC. Its translation is CASSQDWGGLPTRQETQYF.